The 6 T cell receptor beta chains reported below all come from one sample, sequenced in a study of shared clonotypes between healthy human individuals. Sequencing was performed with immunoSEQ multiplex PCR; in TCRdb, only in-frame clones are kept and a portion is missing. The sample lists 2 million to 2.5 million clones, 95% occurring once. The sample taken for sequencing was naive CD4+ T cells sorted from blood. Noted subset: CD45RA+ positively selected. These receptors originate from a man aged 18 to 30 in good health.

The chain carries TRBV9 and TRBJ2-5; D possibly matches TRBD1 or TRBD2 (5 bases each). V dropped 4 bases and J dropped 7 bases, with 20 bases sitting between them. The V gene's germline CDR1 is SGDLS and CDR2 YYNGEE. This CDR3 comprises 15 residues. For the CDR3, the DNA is TGTGCCAGCAGCCCTTTCCGAGGGACCTCCGGGACCCAGTACTTC. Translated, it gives CASSPFRGTSGTQYF. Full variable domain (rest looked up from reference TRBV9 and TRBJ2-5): DSGVTQTPKHLITATGQRVTLRCSPRSGDLSVYWYQQSLDQGLQFLIQYYNGEERAKGNILERFSAQQFPDLHSELNLSSLELGDSALYFCASSPFRGTSGTQYFGPGTRLLVL.

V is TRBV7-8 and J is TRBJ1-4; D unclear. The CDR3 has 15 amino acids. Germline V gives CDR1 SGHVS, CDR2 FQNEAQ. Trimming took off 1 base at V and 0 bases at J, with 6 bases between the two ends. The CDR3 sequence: CASSLEPATNEKLFF. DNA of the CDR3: TGTGCCAGCAGCTTAGAGCCTGCAACTAATGAAAAACTGTTTTTT.

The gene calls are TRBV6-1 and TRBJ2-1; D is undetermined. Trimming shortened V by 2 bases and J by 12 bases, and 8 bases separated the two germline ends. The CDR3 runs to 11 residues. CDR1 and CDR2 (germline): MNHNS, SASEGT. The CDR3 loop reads CASSETPGQFF. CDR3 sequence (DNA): TGTGCCAGCAGTGAAACACCGGGGCAGTTCTTC.

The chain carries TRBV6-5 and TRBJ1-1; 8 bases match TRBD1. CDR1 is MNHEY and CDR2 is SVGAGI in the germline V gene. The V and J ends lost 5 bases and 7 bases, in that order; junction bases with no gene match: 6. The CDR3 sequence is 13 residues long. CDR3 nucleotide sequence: TGTGCCAGCAGTCAGGGGGCGCGAGGTGAAGCTTTCTTT. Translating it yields CASSQGARGEAFF.

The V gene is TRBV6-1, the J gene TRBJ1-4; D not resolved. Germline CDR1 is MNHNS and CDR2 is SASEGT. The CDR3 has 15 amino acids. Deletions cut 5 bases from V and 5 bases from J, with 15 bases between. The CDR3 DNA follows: TGTGCCAGCAGTCCCTGGGGTCTAGGGAATGAAAAACTGTTTTTT. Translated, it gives CASSPWGLGNEKLFF.

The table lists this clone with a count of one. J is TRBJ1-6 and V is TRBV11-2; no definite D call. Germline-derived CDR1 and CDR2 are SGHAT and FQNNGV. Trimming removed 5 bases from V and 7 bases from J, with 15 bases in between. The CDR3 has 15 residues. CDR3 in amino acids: CASSTDLARNSPLHF. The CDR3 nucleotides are TGTGCCAGCAGCACGGACCTCGCTCGGAATTCACCCCTCCACTTT.